This T cell receptor (beta chain) was identified in a study of blood T cell repertoires in COVID-19. Data came from immunoSEQ multiplex PCR; TCRdb stores just in-frame clones and leaves some out. The table has around 360,000 clones, about 89% seen once; the top ten hold roughly 10%. This receptor was taken from a young woman with COVID-19, enrolled during active disease. Sequences were obtained from peripheral blood.

The CDR3 region has the DNA TGTGCCAGCAGCCAAGGGGGCGACGGTGAGCAGTTCTTC. Protein: CASSQGGDGEQFF. V is TRBV3-1 (or the pseudogene TRBV3-2) and J is TRBJ2-1; the D gene is possibly TRBD1 (5 bases). CDR3 length equals 13 residues. In germline, CDR1 is LGHDT, CDR2 YNNKEL (reference sequence). V was clipped by 1 base and J by 9 bases, with 10 bases between them.